Presented here are 29 T cell receptor beta chains from one specimen sequenced in a study of cytomegalovirus exposure and HLA in healthy donors (dated by TCRdb to between 2016 and 2019). Library creation used the immunoSEQ multiplex PCR assay. A mixture of 60 forward primers for TCR Vbeta segments and 13 reverse primers for TCR Jbeta segments was used in the multiplex PCR. TCRdb took this table from immuneACCESS and kept in-frame rearrangements with V and J called. Such tables lack part of the clones; where checked against another copy, unresolved V genes explain under half of the gap, and the rest is unexplained. The sample table contains 180,000 or so clones; only one count was recorded for 72% of them. 2% to 2.5% of the sample comes from the top ten. Material for sequencing was PBMCs. These receptors all come from a human donor in good health.

The V call is TRBV30, the J call TRBJ2-7, with a tentative D call TRBD2 (5 bases). The V end lost 3 bases, the J end lost 1 base, and 16 bases lay between the germline ends. CDR1 and CDR2 from the germline V gene are GTSNPN and SVGIG (reference sequence). The CDR3 has 15 amino acids. CDR3 in amino acids: CAWSPPDLFSYEQYF. The DNA of the CDR3 is TGTGCCTGGAGCCCCCCGGACTTATTTTCCTACGAGCAGTACTTC.

This CDR3 is CASSHWDRSLDNYGYTF. The CDR3 bases are TGTGCCAGCAGCCACTGGGACAGAAGCTTGGATAACTATGGCTACACCTTC. The rearrangement joins TRBV7-9 to TRBJ1-2; 7 nucleotides agree with TRBD1. The germline CDR1 and CDR2 sequences are SEHNR and FQNEAQ (reference sequence). This CDR3 region has 17 residues. V gave up 5 bases and J gave up 1 base; unmatched junction bases: 13.

This chain links TRBV6-1 with TRBJ2-5, with D hard to call. V was cut by 6 bases and J by 3 bases, with 5 bases left in between. The germline V gene encodes CDR1 MNHNS and CDR2 SASEGT. The length of the CDR3 is 11 residues. This CDR3 reads CASRSEETQYF. The CDR3 nucleotides read TGTGCCAGCAGGAGCGAAGAGACCCAGTACTTC.

The V and J genes are TRBV7-3 and TRBJ1-1; TRBD1 agrees at 7 bases. Germline V lookup: CDR1 SGHTA, CDR2 FQGTGA. V was clipped by 5 bases and J by 10 bases; unmatched bases: 10. The CDR3 runs 13 residues. The CDR3 DNA reads as TGTGCCAGCAGCGAATTGACAGGGCGTCCAGCTTTCTTT. It is translated as CASSELTGRPAFF.

This clone was found a few times. This chain uses TRBV6-5 with TRBJ1-2; D gene unclear. The CDR3 covers 13 residues. Trimming cost V 6 bases and J 3 bases, with 11 bases left between them. Germline assignment: CDR1 MNHEY and CDR2 SVGAGI. CDR3 DNA: TGTGCCAGCAGCCGAGATAGTGACTATGGCTACACCTTC. Protein: CASSRDSDYGYTF.

In this sample, this clone turned up once. CDR3 nucleotides: TGTGCCAGCAGTCACAGGGGGAGCTCCTATAATTCACCCCTCCACTTT. This gives the protein CASSHRGSSYNSPLHF. The J gene is TRBJ1-6, the V gene TRBV5-6, with TRBD1 matching over 8 bases. The trim removed 5 bases at V and 0 bases at J, leaving 4 bases unmatched. The CDR3 contains 16 residues. Germline V gives CDR1 SGHDT, CDR2 YYEEEE.

This clone was seen a handful of times. The chain uses TRBV10-1 and TRBJ2-7; perhaps TRBD2 as D (5 bases). Germline V gives CDR1 WNHNN, CDR2 SYGVQD (reference sequence). Deletions cut 3 bases from V and 6 bases from J, with 12 bases between. This CDR3 region has 13 residues. CDR3 amino acids: CASSDRGSFEQYF. CDR3 in DNA: TGCGCCAGCAGTGACCGGGGAAGCTTCGAGCAGTACTTC.

The chain recombines TRBV11-2 with TRBJ1-5, with 7 nucleotides matching TRBD1. The V gene's germline CDR1 is SGHAT and CDR2 FQNNGV. The CDR3 loop spans 14 amino acids. V lost 1 base to trimming and J lost 4 bases; unmatched junction nucleotides: 1. The CDR3 loop reads CASSLGDRNQPQHF. For the CDR3, the DNA is TGTGCCAGCAGCTTAGGGGACAGAAATCAGCCCCAGCATTTT.

The count of this clone is one. J is TRBJ2-7 and V is TRBV20-1, with 11 bases aligning to TRBD1. Germline trimming cut 6 bases from V and 5 bases from J; bases unmatched to any gene: 0. The CDR3 has 11 residues. Per the germline V gene, CDR1 is DFQATT and CDR2 is SNEGSKA (reference sequence). The DNA of the CDR3 is TGCAGTGCGGACAGGGGGCACGAGCAGTACTTC. Translation: CSADRGHEQYF.

This clone was picked up a small number of times. This rearrangement joins TRBV12-5 to TRBJ1-1; D remains unclear. The length of the CDR3 is 13 residues. V was pared by 4 bases and J by 4 bases, with 10 bases between. Germline V gene data show CDR1 as LGHNT and CDR2 as FRNRAP. The CDR3 is CASGSMGSTEAFF. CDR3 sequence (DNA): TGTGCTAGTGGTTCAATGGGGAGCACTGAAGCTTTCTTT. Based on the CDR3 plus reference TRBV12-5 and TRBJ1-1, the full variable domain is DARVTQTPRHKVTEMGQEVTMRCQPILGHNTVFWYRQTMMQGLELLAYFRNRAPLDDSGMPKDRFSAEMPDATLATLKIQPSEPRDSAVYFCASGSMGSTEAFFGQGTRLTVV.

V and J are TRBV18 and TRBJ1-5; TRBD1 agrees at 8 bases. V trimming: 6 bases; J trimming: 3 bases; junction bases outside the gene matches: 7. In germline, CDR1 is KGHSH, CDR2 LQKENI. This CDR3 spans 15 amino acids. CDR3 residues: CASSPWTGNNQPQHF. The CDR3 nucleotides are TGTGCCAGCTCCCCTTGGACAGGGAACAATCAGCCCCAGCATTTT. The full variable domain, completed using reference TRBV18 and TRBJ1-5, is NAGVMQNPRHLVRRRGQEARLRCSPMKGHSHVYWYRQLPEEGLKFMVYLQKENIIDESGMPKERFSAEFPKEGPSILRIQQVVRGDSAAYFCASSPWTGNNQPQHFGDGTRLSIL.

The genes are TRBV14 and TRBJ2-3; D call uncertain. V was clipped by 0 bases and J by 10 bases, with 11 bases between them. The length of the CDR3 is 13 residues. Germline loops: CDR1 SGHDN, CDR2 FVKESK. CDR3 DNA: TGTGCCAGCAGCCAAGAGGAGCACCGTGCGCAGTATTTT. The encoded protein is CASSQEEHRAQYF.

This chain uses TRBV4-1 with TRBJ2-1; 7 bases are shared with TRBD2. With 1 base clipped from V and 10 bases from J, the junction kept 4 bases outside the gene matches. This CDR3 region has 13 residues. Germline CDR1 and CDR2: MGHRA and YSYEKL. DNA for the CDR3: TGCGCCAGCAGCCAAGCGTCAGCGGGAGAGCAGTTCTTC. This encodes CASSQASAGEQFF.

This clone was counted a few times. This sequence joins TRBV4-1 and TRBJ1-6; no firm D call. The ends were cut back, 1 base at V and 5 bases at J, with 9 bases in the middle. The CDR3 spans 15 residues. Looked up from germline, CDR1 is MGHRA and CDR2 is YSYEKL. This CDR3 is CASSQGPGDNSPLHF. In DNA, the CDR3 is TGCGCCAGCAGCCAAGGACCCGGGGATAATTCACCCCTCCACTTT.

This chain connects TRBV4-2 to TRBJ2-7; 7 bases agree with TRBD2. Germline V CDR1 and CDR2: LGHNA, YNFKEQ. This CDR3 contains 17 residues. Germline trimming cut 3 bases from V and 0 bases from J; bases unmatched to any gene: 11. The CDR3 DNA follows: TGTGCCAGCAGCCATCCCCCTAGCGGTTATTACTCCTACGAGCAGTACTTC. It translates to CASSHPPSGYYSYEQYF.

This clone was found once. The chain uses TRBV2 and TRBJ2-5, with D possibly TRBD2 on 5 matching bases. Germline V CDR1 and CDR2: SNHLY, FYNNEI. This CDR3 comprises 15 residues. V was pared by 8 bases and J by 3 bases, with 19 bases between. The CDR3 region is CASGSRGSKEETQYF. CDR3 in DNA: TGTGCCAGCGGGAGTCGCGGCTCAAAGGAAGAGACCCAGTACTTC.

The chain employs TRBV5-1 and TRBJ1-1, with D possibly matching TRBD1 (6 bases). Trimming cost V 4 bases and J 4 bases, with 17 bases left between them. The CDR3 contains 15 residues. Germline CDR1 is SGHRS and CDR2 is YFSETQ. The CDR3 DNA is TGCGCCAGCAGCCCTGGATTCAGGGGAGCCACTGAAGCTTTCTTT. Amino acid sequence: CASSPGFRGATEAFF.

The chain employs TRBV10-3 and TRBJ2-7, with TRBD1 as a possible D gene (5 bases). Deletions cut 7 bases from V and 1 base from J, with 23 bases between. Germline V CDR1 and CDR2: ENHRY, SYGVKD. This CDR3 spans 17 amino acids. CDR3: CAIIRTKQRGRSYEQYF. CDR3 bases: TGTGCCATCATTAGGACCAAGCAAAGGGGAAGGTCCTACGAGCAGTACTTC.

The genes are TRBV9 and TRBJ2-5; D is possibly TRBD1 (6 bases). V was trimmed by 3 bases and J by 0 bases, leaving 9 bases between them. This CDR3 region has 14 residues. In germline, CDR1 is SGDLS, CDR2 YYNGEE. The CDR3 DNA reads as TGTGCCAGCAGCGGCGACAGGTACCAAGAGACCCAGTACTTC. Encoded protein: CASSGDRYQETQYF.

As to this clone: One end of the junction is discordant with germline, which a read error may explain. The chain is built from TRBV7-7 and TRBJ1-4; TRBD1 matches 8 bases. This CDR3 has 15 amino acids. Germline CDR1 is SSHAT and CDR2 is FNYEAQ (reference sequence). Written as DNA, the CDR3 is TGTGCTAGCAGCGTCCAGGGGGCTGTAAATGAAAAACTGTTTTTT. Its translation: CASSVQGAVNEKLFF. The full variable domain, its missing parts supplied by reference TRBV7-7 and TRBJ1-4, is GAGVSQSPRYKVTKRGQDVTLRCDPISSHATLYWYQQALGQGPEFLTYFNYEAQPDKSGLPSDRFSAERPEGSISTLTIQRTEQRDSAMYRCASSVQGAVNEKLFFGSGTQLSVL.

The gene calls are TRBV5-6 and TRBJ2-6; 8 bases fit TRBD2. The CDR3 consists of 18 residues. V gave up 4 bases and J gave up 0 bases; unmatched junction bases: 9. Germline V CDR1 and CDR2: SGHDT, YYEEEE. The CDR3 DNA sequence: TGTGCCAGCAGCCCTCTGGCGGGGGGTTCCTCTGGGGCCAACGTCCTGACTTTC. This sequence encodes CASSPLAGGSSGANVLTF.

The genes are TRBV7-9 and TRBJ2-7; 8 positions agree with TRBD1. V shed 3 bases, J shed 2 bases, and the junction held 9 bases outside the gene matches. Germline CDR1 reads SEHNR; CDR2 reads FQNEAQ (reference sequence). The CDR3 runs 16 residues. Written as DNA, the CDR3 is TGTGCCAGCAGCTTCGACAGGGGTTTGGGGCCCTACGAGCAGTACTTC. This sequence encodes CASSFDRGLGPYEQYF.

V is TRBV7-6 and J is TRBJ2-1, with TRBD1 matching 10 bases. This CDR3 region has 16 residues. With 4 bases clipped from V and 9 bases from J, the junction kept 12 bases outside the gene matches. Germline values: CDR1 SGHVS, CDR2 FNYEAQ. CDR3 amino acids: CASSSVRDRGLSEQFF. The CDR3 DNA is TGTGCCAGCAGCTCCGTCCGGGACAGGGGATTGAGTGAGCAGTTCTTC.

V is TRBV10-2 and J is TRBJ1-5; TRBD1 aligns across 7 bases. Germline loops: CDR1 WSHSY, CDR2 SAAADI. Losses at the gene ends were 10 bases for V and 6 bases for J; bases not matched to a gene: 18. The CDR3 has 16 residues. The CDR3 sequence is CATQTGSIQGIQPQHF. The CDR3 bases are TGCGCCACCCAGACAGGGTCCATTCAGGGTATTCAGCCCCAGCATTTT.

This clone occurred once. In DNA form, the CDR3 reads TGTGCCAGCAGCTTAGATGACCGGGACAGGGATCAGCCCCAGCATTTT. It codes for CASSLDDRDRDQPQHF. The chain carries TRBV11-2 and TRBJ1-5, with TRBD1 matching over 9 bases. The CDR3 extends over 16 amino acids. With 0 bases clipped from V and 5 bases from J, the junction kept 5 bases outside the gene matches. Germline V gene data show CDR1 as SGHAT and CDR2 as FQNNGV.

Here the CDR3 reads CSGGTARNTEAFF. CDR3 sequence (DNA): TGCAGCGGGGGGACAGCAAGGAACACTGAAGCTTTCTTT. The V and J genes are TRBV29-1 and TRBJ1-1; TRBD1 matches 7 bases. Germline values: CDR1 SQVTM, CDR2 ANQGSEA. The junction had 6 bases not matched to a gene; V was cut back by 7 bases and J by 1 base. The CDR3 covers 13 residues.

This clone was detected only a few times. The chain recombines TRBV7-9 with TRBJ2-5, with a possible D match to TRBD2 (5 bases). This CDR3 is built from 12 residues. The V end lost 11 bases, the J end lost 2 bases, and 12 bases lay between the germline ends. Looked up from germline, CDR1 is SEHNR and CDR2 is FQNEAQ (reference sequence). The CDR3 coding sequence is TGTGCCGGCCGACGGGGACAAGAGACCCAGTACTTC. It translates to CAGRRGQETQYF. Based on the CDR3 plus reference TRBV7-9 and TRBJ2-5, the full variable domain is DTGVSQNPRHKITKRGQNVTFRCDPISEHNRLYWYRQTLGQGPEFLTYFQNEAQLEKSRLLSDRFSAERPKGSFSTLEIQRTEQGDSAMYLCAGRRGQETQYFGPGTRLLVL.

The V and J genes are TRBV27 and TRBJ2-5; 10 positions agree with TRBD2. The J call could be wrong; TRBJ2-7 is a better fit for the DNA end. Germline lookup yields CDR1 MNHEY and CDR2 SMNVEV (reference sequence). This CDR3 comprises 14 residues. The CDR3 protein is CASSYSGGTYEQYF. The CDR3, as DNA: TGTGCCAGCAGTTATAGCGGGGGGACCTACGAGCAGTACTTC.

The chain has TRBV11-1 and TRBJ2-1, with 10 bases matching TRBD2. This CDR3 has 17 amino acids. Germline V lookup: CDR1 SGHAT, CDR2 FQDESV (reference sequence). Trimming took 0 bases from V and 10 from J; bases not matched to a gene: 12. CDR3 protein: CASSLAGSGGGRSEQFF. CDR3 sequence (DNA): TGTGCCAGCAGCTTAGCGGGAAGCGGGGGGGGGCGGTCGGAGCAGTTCTTC.